This passage covers 8 T cell receptor beta chains from one sample sequenced in a study of T cells in Graves' hyperthyroidism and ophthalmopathy. Amplification of TCR beta CDR3 regions was performed using RNA transcripts as template. An initial round of RT-PCR targeting the TCR CDR3 relied on the HTBI primer set. TCRdb re-called the multiplex PCR reads with MiXCR, one entry per CDR3 protein. The table has about 580,000 distinct CDR3 sequences, 11% to 15% seen once. Specimen: blood. These receptors originate from a woman in her thirties with Graves' hyperthyroidism that later progressed to Graves' ophthalmopathy.

This clonotype was picked up many times. The chain recombines TRBV20-1 with TRBJ2-5; D is unclear. Germline V gives CDR1 DFQATT, CDR2 SNEGSKA (reference sequence). V lost 5 bases to trimming and J lost 3 bases, with 16 bases between them. The CDR3 runs to 14 residues. The CDR3 DNA reads as TGCAGTGCTCACTGGACCATCCAGGAAGAGACCCAGTACTTC. Its translation is CSAHWTIQEETQYF.

This clonotype was counted many times. The chain has TRBV5-4 and TRBJ2-1, with D perhaps TRBD1 or TRBD2 (5 bases each). V lost 3 bases to trimming and J lost 7 bases, with 8 bases between them. This CDR3 is built from 12 residues. Germline V gene data show CDR1 as SGHNT and CDR2 as YYREEE (reference sequence). The CDR3 sequence: CASSWDANEQFF. The CDR3 DNA reads as TGTGCCAGCAGCTGGGACGCTAATGAGCAGTTCTTC.

Ten or more counts support this clonotype. The chain employs TRBV6-1 and TRBJ1-5; D uncertain. This CDR3 contains 15 residues. Trimming stripped 6 bases from V and 0 bases from J, with 12 bases between. Germline lookup yields CDR1 MNHNS and CDR2 SASEGT. This CDR3 is CASRFSVDSNQPQHF. In DNA form, the CDR3 reads TGTGCCAGCAGGTTCTCAGTGGATAGCAATCAGCCCCAGCATTTT.

The chain joins TRBV14 to TRBJ2-5; unclear D gene. V shed 0 bases and J shed 2 bases, with 10 bases lying between them. CDR1 and CDR2 from the germline V gene are SGHDN and FVKESK. The CDR3 has 15 residues. CDR3 protein: CASSQDSTPQETQYF. CDR3 nucleotide sequence: TGTGCCAGCAGCCAAGATTCGACCCCTCAAGAGACCCAGTACTTC.

This clonotype occurred a few times. The chain joins TRBV19 to TRBJ2-3; 9 bases agree with TRBD1. Germline loops: CDR1 LNHDA, CDR2 SQIVND (reference sequence). Trimming cost V 1 base and J 2 bases; bases outside gene matches: 4. The CDR3 totals 16 residues. CDR3 nucleotides: TGTGCCAGTAGTATAGGAACAGGGGGCTTCACAGATACGCAGTATTTT. Its protein product is CASSIGTGGFTDTQYF.

In its sample, this clonotype was seen many times. The V and J genes are TRBV5-6 and TRBJ1-1; the D gene is possibly TRBD1 (5 bases). In germline, CDR1 is SGHDT, CDR2 YYEEEE. CDR3 size: 15 residues. Trimming removed 0 bases at V and 0 bases at J, with 9 bases between. CDR3 DNA sequence: TGTGCCAGCAGCTTGGGACAGCGGATGAACACTGAAGCTTTCTTT. It encodes CASSLGQRMNTEAFF.

V and J are TRBV5-4 and TRBJ2-7, with TRBD1 matching over 9 bases. Germline V CDR1 and CDR2: SGHNT, YYREEE (reference sequence). The ends lost 4 bases at V and 2 bases at J; junction bases unmatched: 7. CDR3 length: 15 residues. CDR3 loop: CASSPTGGSAYEQYF. The CDR3 DNA follows: TGTGCCAGCAGCCCGACAGGGGGATCCGCCTACGAGCAGTACTTC.

In its sample, this clonotype was seen many times. The V and J genes are TRBV30 and TRBJ1-2; D is ambiguous. The CDR3 has 13 residues. Trimming removed 4 bases at V and 1 base at J, with 10 bases between. Germline CDR1 reads GTSNPN; CDR2 reads SVGIG (reference sequence). The CDR3 is CAWNRGINYGYTF. In DNA, the CDR3 is TGTGCCTGGAATCGCGGGATTAACTATGGCTACACCTTC.